This T cell receptor (beta chain) was captured by sequencing in a study of CD8+CD57+ T cells in acquired aplastic anemia (dated by TCRdb to the late 2010s). At the level of the whole study: Extracted DNA from sorted CD4+ and CD8+ cells averaged around 3.3 ug, ranging from roughly 0.17 to 27.4 ug. Healthy donor samples averaged roughly 9.9 million reads for CD4+ and roughly 11 million for CD8+ cells.

In this study, sorted CD4+ and CD8+ T cells from the blood of healthy subjects and of severe aplastic anemia patients had their TCR repertoires deep-sequenced. Ficoll-Paque density gradient centrifugation was used to isolate peripheral blood mononuclear cells. Before DNA extraction, CD4+ and CD8+ T cells were sorted with FACS or magnetic beads. As to this clonotype: This clone's antigen is unknown. No quality values exist for individual bases; no much larger clone is one base distant.

Genomic DNA was used as template for profiling of TCR beta VDJ combinations and CDR3 sequences. TCR repertoire sequencing was run on an Illumina HiSeq 2000. For the original study's pipeline: TRBV/TRBJ rearrangement plots, CDR3 size and DJ length profiles, and Simpson's diversity index were used to evaluate the repertoires. The immunodominant clone was defined as the most abundant DNA sequence in deep sequencing data. CDR3 amino acid sequences were checked for sharing between subjects and were compared against published repertoires and the VDJdb database. TCRdb reanalyzed the raw reads on its own, using fastp at Q25 for trimming and MiXCR for clone calling, and kept in-frame beta chains. Each entry merges the rows of one CDR3 protein and shows their most common DNA and genes. These V and J calls are TCRdb output, not the study's own analysis. The table for this sample lists approximately 170,000 distinct CDR3 sequences; roughly half of them were counted only once. Approximately 15% of the sample is held by the ten biggest clonotypes.

Points the paper makes about the study in general: Around 30 CD8+ CDR3 sequences were shared between patients and controls but appeared highly expressed in patients and within their immunodominant clones. Between patients and healthy controls, no significant difference in CD8+ Simpson's diversity was found (P=0.060).

Trimmed from V: 9 bases; trimmed from J: 2 bases; junction bases lacking a gene match: 13. From the cysteine through the phenylalanine, the CDR3 covers 15 amino acids. Just CDR3 DNA is preserved here, 45 bases in frame from base 1. CDR1 and CDR2 are read off the germline V gene (reference sequence) as SEHNR and FQNEAQ. Material for sequencing was sorted CD4+, CD8+, or CD8+CD57+ T cells (not recorded which) from PBMCs. The sequence was obtained from a human donor in good health, serving as a control. The sequence is built from TRBV7-9 and TRBJ2-7; 7 central nucleotides agree with TRBD2. This receptor has the CDR3 CASSGTGTKTYEQYF. The bases are TGTGCCAGTAGTGGCACCGGGACTAAAACCTACGAGCAGTACTTC.